This T cell receptor beta chain was recovered during a study of beta chain features in type 1 diabetes. Of the isolated RNA, all was reverse transcribed, and so the sequenced material was expressed TCRB transcripts. The assay was immunoSEQ multiplex PCR, and TCRdb's table has in-frame clones only and misses some. The table lists roughly 300,000 clones, 12% to 15% of them singletons. This clone showed up just a few times. Antigen specificity is unknown. A far larger clone is just one base off, so this is likely a read error. Other DNA sequences in this specimen translate into the identical CDR3. A CD45RO/CCR7/CD25/CD127/CD95/CD27 panel sorted naive, central memory, regulatory and stem cell-like memory CD4+ cells. Study-level points and caveats: Naive, central memory and regulatory TCRB repertoires appeared more similar among patients than healthy donors. More deletions and fewer insertions at VDJ junctions were found in patients with type 1 diabetes. Moderately but significantly shorter TCRB CDR3s were found in Type 1 diabetes patients in all four CD4+ subsets.

Material for sequencing was central memory CD4+ T cells from blood. This TCR was recovered from a man aged 25 to 45 in good health.

The CDR3 loop reads CASSQGGENTIYF. For the CDR3, the DNA is TGTGCCAGCAGCCAAGGAGGGGAAAACACCATATATTTT. This chain joins TRBV11-2 and TRBJ1-3; D perhaps matches TRBD1 (5 bases). Per the germline V gene, CDR1 is SGHAT and CDR2 is FQNNGV. Between the trimmed V and J ends, which lost 5 bases and 6 bases, there was a span of 11 bases. The CDR3 is made up of 13 amino acids.